The 28 T cell receptor beta chains below were found in one sample sequenced in a study of beta chain features in type 1 diabetes. Expressed TCRB transcripts were sequenced because the entire RNA isolate underwent reverse transcription. Clones were read by immunoSEQ multiplex PCR, and TCRdb kept only the in-frame ones, dropping some. There are hundreds of thousands of clones in the sample; 8% occur only once, and around 0.44% lies in the top ten. Sequencing used central memory CD4+ T cells from blood. Receptors were obtained from a woman younger than 30 in good health.

The sample holds many counts of this clone. Additional DNA sequences in this sample encode the identical CDR3. The V call is TRBV7-3, the J call TRBJ2-1; 11 bases agree with TRBD2. CDR3 length: 16 residues. CDR1 is SGHTA, CDR2 FQGTGA, per germline. V lost 2 bases, J lost 7 bases, and 7 bases stayed unmatched. The CDR3 spells CASSLGLAGGSNEQFF. The CDR3 DNA is TGTGCCAGCAGCTTAGGGCTAGCGGGAGGATCGAATGAGCAGTTCTTC. The full variable domain, with the rest looked up from reference TRBV7-3 and TRBJ2-1, is GAGVSQTPSNKVTEKGKYVELRCDPISGHTALYWYRQSLGQGPEFLIYFQGTGAADDSGLPNDRFFAVRPEGSVSTLKIQRTERGDSAVYLCASSLGLAGGSNEQFFGPGTRLTVL.

This clone has only a few counts. The chain uses TRBV5-1 and TRBJ2-5; 8 bases align to TRBD1. Germline loops: CDR1 SGHRS, CDR2 YFSETQ. The CDR3 length is 14 residues. Germline trimming cut 4 bases from V and 4 bases from J; bases unmatched to any gene: 6. CDR3 in amino acids: CASSRTGSLETQYF. The CDR3 coding sequence is TGCGCCAGCAGCCGGACAGGGTCGTTAGAGACCCAGTACTTC.

This clone was seen only a few times. The chain recombines TRBV10-3 with TRBJ2-3, with 13 positions matching TRBD2. Germline CDR1 and CDR2: ENHRY and SYGVKD. The CDR3 is 16 amino acids. The junction had 8 bases not matched to a gene; V was cut back by 3 bases and J by 8 bases. The CDR3 DNA is TGTGCCATCAGTGAAAGACTAGCGGGAGGTGTAGTTACGCAGTATTTT. It translates to CAISERLAGGVVTQYF.

The gene calls are TRBV5-1 and TRBJ2-1; the match to TRBD1 covers 8 bases. The V gene's germline CDR1 is SGHRS and CDR2 YFSETQ. This CDR3 spans 14 amino acids. V lost 4 bases, J lost 5 bases, and 5 bases stayed unmatched. DNA for the CDR3: TGCGCCAGCAGCACGGGACAGGTAAACAATGAGCAGTTCTTC. Amino acid sequence: CASSTGQVNNEQFF.

A few counts support this clone. Other nucleotide sequences in the sample specify the same CDR3. This CDR3 is CASSLEGNGYTF. The CDR3 nucleotides are TGTGCCAGCAGCTTAGAAGGGAATGGCTACACCTTC. This rearrangement joins TRBV11-2 to TRBJ1-2; the D is unclear. Trimming took off 0 bases at V and 6 bases at J, with 5 bases between the two ends. Germline assignment: CDR1 SGHAT and CDR2 FQNNGV. This CDR3 has 12 residues.

This chain uses TRBV5-8 with TRBJ2-2, with 10 bases lining up with TRBD1. There are 15 residues in the CDR3. Unmatched junction bases numbered 7, after V lost 6 bases and J lost 5 bases. From germline, CDR1 is SGHTS and CDR2 YDEGEE. The CDR3 here is CASNLGDRGTGELFF. In nucleotides, the CDR3 is TGTGCCAGCAACCTCGGGGACAGGGGTACCGGGGAGCTGTTTTTT.

As concerns this clone: The same CDR3 is also encoded by other DNA sequences in this sample. V usage is TRBV7-9 and J usage is TRBJ2-1; D is perhaps TRBD2 (6 bases). Germline V lookup: CDR1 SEHNR, CDR2 FQNEAQ (reference sequence). The V end was cut by 1 base, the J end by 0 bases, with 10 bases between. The CDR3 is 16 amino acids. CDR3 amino acids: CASSLGGGISYNEQFF. The DNA of the CDR3 is TGTGCCAGCAGCTTAGGCGGCGGGATCTCCTACAATGAGCAGTTCTTC.

The J gene is TRBJ2-1, the V gene TRBV5-6, with 8 bases that match TRBD2. CDR3 size: 17 residues. The V and J ends lost 3 bases and 2 bases, in that order; junction bases with no gene match: 10. From germline, CDR1 is SGHDT and CDR2 YYEEEE. For the CDR3, the DNA is TGTGCCAGCAGCTCACCAATAGCGGGAACAACCTACAATGAGCAGTTCTTC. This gives the protein CASSSPIAGTTYNEQFF.

This clone was recorded once. The rearrangement links TRBV6-1 to TRBJ2-1, with D tentatively TRBD2 (6 bases). Germline values: CDR1 MNHNS, CDR2 SASEGT. V gave up 5 bases and J gave up 0 bases, with 11 bases separating them. The CDR3 runs 15 residues. This chain's CDR3 is CASSTGLSSYNEQFF. CDR3 nucleotide sequence: TGTGCCAGCAGTACCGGACTAAGCTCCTACAATGAGCAGTTCTTC.

A few counts support this clone. The chain is built from TRBV11-2 and TRBJ1-1; D is ambiguous. V was clipped by 1 base and J by 2 bases, with 8 bases between them. The length of the CDR3 is 14 residues. Germline CDR1 is SGHAT and CDR2 is FQNNGV. This CDR3 is CASSLAGGNTEAFF. In DNA, the CDR3 is TGTGCCAGCAGCTTAGCGGGCGGTAACACTGAAGCTTTCTTT.

The genes are TRBV10-1 and TRBJ2-3; 9 bases map to TRBD2. The CDR3 has 14 residues. Germline V gives CDR1 WNHNN, CDR2 SYGVQD (reference sequence). The junction had 3 bases not matched to a gene; V was cut back by 5 bases and J by 3 bases. In DNA, the CDR3 is TGCGCCAGCAGTTTAGCGGGAGTAACAGATACGCAGTATTTT. This encodes CASSLAGVTDTQYF.

This clone showed up just a few times. The genes are TRBV11-2 and TRBJ1-2; D is ambiguous. The CDR3 runs to 12 residues. Germline values: CDR1 SGHAT, CDR2 FQNNGV. Between the trimmed V and J ends, which lost 4 bases and 4 bases, there was a span of 7 bases. CDR3 protein: CASSSLRYGYTF. CDR3 nucleotide sequence: TGTGCCAGCAGCTCCTTGCGCTATGGCTACACCTTC.

This clone was counted between two and nine times. This rearrangement joins TRBV6-6 to TRBJ2-3, with D tentatively TRBD1 (6 bases). The CDR3 totals 15 residues. Deletions cut 2 bases from V and 4 bases from J, with 13 bases between. Germline values: CDR1 MNHNY, CDR2 SVGAGI (reference sequence). CDR3 residues: CASSYPKQGPDTQYF. CDR3 coding DNA: TGTGCCAGCAGTTACCCAAAACAGGGCCCAGATACGCAGTATTTT.

This clone has a handful of counts. The rearrangement links TRBV6-6 to TRBJ2-7, with 7 bases that match TRBD2. Germline V CDR1 and CDR2: MNHNY, SVGAGI (reference sequence). CDR3 length equals 11 residues. The CDR3 coding sequence is TGTGGTGCGGGAGTCTGGGGCGAGCAGTACTTC. Its translation is CGAGVWGEQYF.

This CDR3 reads CASSLGVRARGNEQFF. The CDR3 DNA sequence: TGCGCCAGCAGCTTAGGGGTTCGGGCTAGAGGCAATGAGCAGTTCTTC. The rearrangement joins TRBV5-1 to TRBJ2-1; perhaps TRBD1 as D (5 bases). CDR1 is SGHRS and CDR2 is YFSETQ in the germline V gene. The CDR3 has 16 amino acids. V was shortened by 2 bases and J by 6 bases, with 18 bases between the two germline ends.

This clone has a single count. The chain joins TRBV28 to TRBJ1-1; a possible D gene is TRBD1 (5 bases). Germline-derived CDR1 and CDR2 are MDHEN and SYDVKM. The CDR3 is made up of 12 amino acids. Trimming stripped 6 bases from V and 11 bases from J, with 16 bases between. In nucleotides, the CDR3 is TGTGCCAGCAGGAAAAGTGACAGAACTGCTTTCTTT. Translated, it gives CASRKSDRTAFF.

The genes are TRBV18 and TRBJ2-1; D may be TRBD2 (6 bases). This CDR3 region has 14 residues. Germline V gene lookup returns CDR1 KGHSH and CDR2 LQKENI. V was pared by 8 bases and J by 8 bases, with 19 bases between. CDR3 residues: CASALAIRVHEQFF. CDR3 DNA sequence: TGTGCCAGCGCACTAGCTATAAGGGTTCATGAGCAGTTCTTC.

In regard to this clone: Other DNA sequences in the sample encode the same CDR3. The chain joins TRBV7-9 to TRBJ1-5; D is ambiguous. CDR1 is SEHNR, CDR2 FQNEAQ, per germline (reference sequence). V was shortened by 1 base and J by 1 base, with 2 bases between the two germline ends. This CDR3 is 13 amino acids long. CDR3 bases: TGTGCCAGCAGCTTAGTAAGCAATCAGCCCCAGCATTTT. The encoded protein is CASSLVSNQPQHF.

The chain employs TRBV20-1 and TRBJ2-7; possible D gene TRBD2, 6 bases. The CDR3 consists of 11 residues. Trimming took off 6 bases at V and 6 bases at J, with 12 bases between the two ends. CDR1 and CDR2 from the germline V gene are DFQATT and SNEGSKA (reference sequence). CDR3 bases: TGCAGTGCACGGGGGAACAGCGAGCAGTACTTC. It translates to CSARGNSEQYF.

This clone turned up a few times. This chain connects TRBV9 to TRBJ2-3; 12 nucleotides match TRBD2. The germline V gene has CDR1 SGDLS and CDR2 YYNGEE. V was pared by 4 bases and J by 8 bases, with 8 bases of the junction left unmatched. The CDR3 runs to 15 residues. Here the CDR3 reads CASSPSTSGSSTQYF. In nucleotides, the CDR3 is TGTGCCAGCAGCCCATCGACTAGCGGGAGTAGTACGCAGTATTTT.

The chain couples TRBV28 to TRBJ1-2; D gene unclear. Germline-derived CDR1 and CDR2 are MDHEN and SYDVKM. Trimming removed 3 bases at V and 2 bases at J, with 13 bases between. This CDR3 comprises 15 residues. The CDR3 loop reads CASSFQSWENYGYTF. The CDR3 DNA follows: TGTGCCAGCAGTTTTCAGTCGTGGGAAAACTATGGCTACACCTTC.

This clone was seen repeatedly, ten times or more. The V gene is TRBV7-2, the J gene TRBJ2-5; 13 bases are a match to TRBD2. Trimming took 6 bases from V and 2 from J; bases not matched to a gene: 3. This CDR3 has 15 amino acids. The germline CDR1 and CDR2 sequences are SGHTA and FQGNSA. The CDR3 is CASRGLAGTQETQYF. DNA for the CDR3: TGTGCCAGCAGGGGACTAGCGGGGACTCAAGAGACCCAGTACTTC.

As to this clone: Other DNA sequences in this specimen translate into the identical CDR3. Written as DNA, the CDR3 is TGTGCCAGCAGCCACCTCAGGGGTGAGCAGTTCTTC. Translation gives CASSHLRGEQFF. J is TRBJ2-1 and V is TRBV25-1, with D possibly being TRBD1 (6 bases). Trimming stripped 6 bases from V and 9 bases from J, with 12 bases between. The germline V gene has CDR1 MGHDK and CDR2 SYGVNS. CDR3 size: 12 residues.

This clone has a handful of counts. The chain joins TRBV6-5 to TRBJ1-4, with 8 bases identical to TRBD1. This CDR3 region has 14 residues. Germline V gene data show CDR1 as MNHEY and CDR2 as SVGAGI. V shed 8 bases and J 2 bases; nucleotides not matched to a gene: 4. The CDR3 coding sequence is TGTGCCAGCGGACAGGGTGCCACTAATGAAAAACTGTTTTTT. Its translation: CASGQGATNEKLFF.

This clone was seen a handful of times. V gene TRBV11-2 combines with J gene TRBJ2-2, with no clear D. The CDR3 contains 17 residues. Germline CDR1 reads SGHAT; CDR2 reads FQNNGV. Trimming left V 1 base short and J 7 bases short, with 19 bases between. In DNA form, the CDR3 reads TGTGCCAGCAGCTTAGTATCCCTGAGTAGGGCACACGGGGAGCTGTTTTTT. This gives the protein CASSLVSLSRAHGELFF. The variable domain in full, with the rest retrieved from reference TRBV11-2 and TRBJ2-2, is EAGVAQSPRYKIIEKRQSVAFWCNPISGHATLYWYQQILGQGPKLLIQFQNNGVVDDSQLPKDRFSAERLKGVDSTLKIQPAKLEDSAVYLCASSLVSLSRAHGELFFGEGSRLTVL.

The rearrangement links TRBV10-3 to TRBJ1-2; maybe TRBD1 (5 bases). The CDR3 runs 15 residues. V dropped 0 bases and J dropped 3 bases, with 11 bases sitting between them. Germline V lookup: CDR1 ENHRY, CDR2 SYGVKD. CDR3 DNA sequence: TGTGCCATCAGTGAGTCAACAGGTTCTCACTATGGCTACACCTTC. This codes for CAISESTGSHYGYTF.

This clone has just a few counts. The chain employs TRBV6-1 and TRBJ2-5; D gene uncertain. This CDR3 is built from 14 residues. The V end lost 5 bases, the J end lost 0 bases, and 10 bases lay between the germline ends. Looked up from germline, CDR1 is MNHNS and CDR2 is SASEGT. CDR3 DNA: TGTGCCAGCAGTCTTGACCCATACCAAGAGACCCAGTACTTC. This translates into CASSLDPYQETQYF.

The CDR3 nucleotides are TGTGCCAGCAGTAGGGACAGGGTCCATGAAAAACTGTTTTTT. Its translation is CASSRDRVHEKLFF. The chain links TRBV25-1 to TRBJ1-4; 9 bases line up with TRBD1. V gave up 5 bases and J gave up 6 bases; unmatched junction bases: 4. Germline lookup yields CDR1 MGHDK and CDR2 SYGVNS. CDR3 length equals 14 residues.